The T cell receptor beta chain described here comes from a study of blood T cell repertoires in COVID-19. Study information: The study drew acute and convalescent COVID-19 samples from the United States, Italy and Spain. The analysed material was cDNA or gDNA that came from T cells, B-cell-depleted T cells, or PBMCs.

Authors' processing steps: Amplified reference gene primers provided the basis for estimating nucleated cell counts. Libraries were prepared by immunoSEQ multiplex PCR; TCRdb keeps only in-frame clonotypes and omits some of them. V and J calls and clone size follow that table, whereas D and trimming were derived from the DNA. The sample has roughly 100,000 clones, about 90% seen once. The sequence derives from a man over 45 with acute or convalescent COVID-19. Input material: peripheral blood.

In DNA, the CDR3 is TGCGCCAGCAGCCAAGGTATGCAGGGGGCTTTCTACGAGCAGTACTTC. Protein product: CASSQGMQGAFYEQYF. The chain is built from TRBV4-3 and TRBJ2-7; 8 bases are a match to TRBD1. The CDR3 runs 16 residues. Germline CDR1 and CDR2: LGHNA and YSLEER. V trimming: 1 base; J trimming: 3 bases; junction bases outside the gene matches: 8.